The present T cell receptor (beta chain) was sequenced within a study of blood T cell repertoires in COVID-19. Overall study: From T cells, B-cell-depleted T cells, or PBMCs came the material, which was cDNA or gDNA.

The table came from immunoSEQ multiplex PCR; TCRdb's copy has only in-frame clones and leaves some out. The top ten hold 4.8% of the sample, which has 200,000 or so clones, 83% seen once. Participants were aged roughly 18 to 89 years, lived in under 30 US areas, and enrolled virtually. Participants' reported clinical history set cohort assignment. Exposed enrollees encountered a COVID-19 case at some point within 2 weeks before study entry. With 6 bases removed from V and 3 bases from J, the gap between germline ends came to 12 bases. The germline gives CDR1 WSHSY, CDR2 SAAADI. The CDR3 runs to 13 residues.

The chain combines TRBV10-2 with TRBJ2-7, with a weak D call TRBD1 (6 bases). The source is a woman between 45 and 60 years old who had been exposed to COVID-19. The sample consisted of PBMCs or T cells enriched from blood (not recorded which). The CDR3 coding sequence is TGCGCCAGCAGGGCCGGGACACGCTACGAGCAGTACTTC. Protein: CASRAGTRYEQYF.